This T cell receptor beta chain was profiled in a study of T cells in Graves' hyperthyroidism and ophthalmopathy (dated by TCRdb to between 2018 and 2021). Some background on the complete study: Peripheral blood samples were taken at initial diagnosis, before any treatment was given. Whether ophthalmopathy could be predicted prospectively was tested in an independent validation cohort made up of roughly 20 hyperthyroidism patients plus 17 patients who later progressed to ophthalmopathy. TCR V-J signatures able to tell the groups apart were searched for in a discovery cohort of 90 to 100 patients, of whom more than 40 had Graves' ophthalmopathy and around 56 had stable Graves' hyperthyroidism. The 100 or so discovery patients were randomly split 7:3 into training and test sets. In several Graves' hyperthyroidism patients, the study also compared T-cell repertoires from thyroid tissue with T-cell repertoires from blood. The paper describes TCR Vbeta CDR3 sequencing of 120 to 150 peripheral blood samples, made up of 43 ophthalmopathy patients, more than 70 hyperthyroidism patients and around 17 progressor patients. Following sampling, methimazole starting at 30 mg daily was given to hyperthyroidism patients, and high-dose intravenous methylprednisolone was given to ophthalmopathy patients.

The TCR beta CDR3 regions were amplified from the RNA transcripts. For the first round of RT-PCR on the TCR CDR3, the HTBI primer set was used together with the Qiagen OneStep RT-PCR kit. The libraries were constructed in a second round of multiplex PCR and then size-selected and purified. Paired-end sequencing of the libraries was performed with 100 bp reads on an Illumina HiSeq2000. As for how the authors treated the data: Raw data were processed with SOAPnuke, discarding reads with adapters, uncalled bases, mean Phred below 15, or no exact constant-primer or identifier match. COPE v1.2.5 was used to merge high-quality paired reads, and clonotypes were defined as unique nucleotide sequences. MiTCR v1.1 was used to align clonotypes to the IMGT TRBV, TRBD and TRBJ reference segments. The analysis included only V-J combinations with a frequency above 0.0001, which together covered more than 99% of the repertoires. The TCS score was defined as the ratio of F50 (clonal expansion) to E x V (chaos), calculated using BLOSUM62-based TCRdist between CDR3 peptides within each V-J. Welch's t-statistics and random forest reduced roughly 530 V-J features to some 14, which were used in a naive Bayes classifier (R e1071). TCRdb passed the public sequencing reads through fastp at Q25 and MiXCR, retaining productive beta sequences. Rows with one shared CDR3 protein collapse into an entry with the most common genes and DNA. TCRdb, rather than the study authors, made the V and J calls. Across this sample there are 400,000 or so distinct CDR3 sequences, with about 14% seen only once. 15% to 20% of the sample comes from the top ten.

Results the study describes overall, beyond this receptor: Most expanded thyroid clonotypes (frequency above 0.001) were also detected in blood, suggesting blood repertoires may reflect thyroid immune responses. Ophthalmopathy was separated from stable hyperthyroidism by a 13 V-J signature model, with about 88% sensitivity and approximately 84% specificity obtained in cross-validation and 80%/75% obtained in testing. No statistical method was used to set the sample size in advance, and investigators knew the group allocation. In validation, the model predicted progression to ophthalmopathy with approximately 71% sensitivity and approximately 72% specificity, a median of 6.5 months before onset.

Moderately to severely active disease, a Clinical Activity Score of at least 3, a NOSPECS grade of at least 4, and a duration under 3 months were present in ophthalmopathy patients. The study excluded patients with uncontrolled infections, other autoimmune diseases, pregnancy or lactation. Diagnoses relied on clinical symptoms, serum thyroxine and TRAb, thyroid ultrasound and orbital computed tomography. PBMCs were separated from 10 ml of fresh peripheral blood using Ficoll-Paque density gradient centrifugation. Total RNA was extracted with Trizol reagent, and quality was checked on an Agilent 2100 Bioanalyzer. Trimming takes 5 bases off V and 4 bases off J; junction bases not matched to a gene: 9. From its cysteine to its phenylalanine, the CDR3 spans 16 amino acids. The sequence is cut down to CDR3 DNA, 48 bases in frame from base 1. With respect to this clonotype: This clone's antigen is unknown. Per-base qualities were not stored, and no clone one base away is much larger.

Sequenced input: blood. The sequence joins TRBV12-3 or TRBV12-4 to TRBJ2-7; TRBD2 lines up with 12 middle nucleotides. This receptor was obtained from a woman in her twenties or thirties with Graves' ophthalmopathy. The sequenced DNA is TGTGCCAGCAGTGCAAACCCTAGCGGGGGGGCTTACGAGCAGTACTTC. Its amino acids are CASSANPSGGAYEQYF.